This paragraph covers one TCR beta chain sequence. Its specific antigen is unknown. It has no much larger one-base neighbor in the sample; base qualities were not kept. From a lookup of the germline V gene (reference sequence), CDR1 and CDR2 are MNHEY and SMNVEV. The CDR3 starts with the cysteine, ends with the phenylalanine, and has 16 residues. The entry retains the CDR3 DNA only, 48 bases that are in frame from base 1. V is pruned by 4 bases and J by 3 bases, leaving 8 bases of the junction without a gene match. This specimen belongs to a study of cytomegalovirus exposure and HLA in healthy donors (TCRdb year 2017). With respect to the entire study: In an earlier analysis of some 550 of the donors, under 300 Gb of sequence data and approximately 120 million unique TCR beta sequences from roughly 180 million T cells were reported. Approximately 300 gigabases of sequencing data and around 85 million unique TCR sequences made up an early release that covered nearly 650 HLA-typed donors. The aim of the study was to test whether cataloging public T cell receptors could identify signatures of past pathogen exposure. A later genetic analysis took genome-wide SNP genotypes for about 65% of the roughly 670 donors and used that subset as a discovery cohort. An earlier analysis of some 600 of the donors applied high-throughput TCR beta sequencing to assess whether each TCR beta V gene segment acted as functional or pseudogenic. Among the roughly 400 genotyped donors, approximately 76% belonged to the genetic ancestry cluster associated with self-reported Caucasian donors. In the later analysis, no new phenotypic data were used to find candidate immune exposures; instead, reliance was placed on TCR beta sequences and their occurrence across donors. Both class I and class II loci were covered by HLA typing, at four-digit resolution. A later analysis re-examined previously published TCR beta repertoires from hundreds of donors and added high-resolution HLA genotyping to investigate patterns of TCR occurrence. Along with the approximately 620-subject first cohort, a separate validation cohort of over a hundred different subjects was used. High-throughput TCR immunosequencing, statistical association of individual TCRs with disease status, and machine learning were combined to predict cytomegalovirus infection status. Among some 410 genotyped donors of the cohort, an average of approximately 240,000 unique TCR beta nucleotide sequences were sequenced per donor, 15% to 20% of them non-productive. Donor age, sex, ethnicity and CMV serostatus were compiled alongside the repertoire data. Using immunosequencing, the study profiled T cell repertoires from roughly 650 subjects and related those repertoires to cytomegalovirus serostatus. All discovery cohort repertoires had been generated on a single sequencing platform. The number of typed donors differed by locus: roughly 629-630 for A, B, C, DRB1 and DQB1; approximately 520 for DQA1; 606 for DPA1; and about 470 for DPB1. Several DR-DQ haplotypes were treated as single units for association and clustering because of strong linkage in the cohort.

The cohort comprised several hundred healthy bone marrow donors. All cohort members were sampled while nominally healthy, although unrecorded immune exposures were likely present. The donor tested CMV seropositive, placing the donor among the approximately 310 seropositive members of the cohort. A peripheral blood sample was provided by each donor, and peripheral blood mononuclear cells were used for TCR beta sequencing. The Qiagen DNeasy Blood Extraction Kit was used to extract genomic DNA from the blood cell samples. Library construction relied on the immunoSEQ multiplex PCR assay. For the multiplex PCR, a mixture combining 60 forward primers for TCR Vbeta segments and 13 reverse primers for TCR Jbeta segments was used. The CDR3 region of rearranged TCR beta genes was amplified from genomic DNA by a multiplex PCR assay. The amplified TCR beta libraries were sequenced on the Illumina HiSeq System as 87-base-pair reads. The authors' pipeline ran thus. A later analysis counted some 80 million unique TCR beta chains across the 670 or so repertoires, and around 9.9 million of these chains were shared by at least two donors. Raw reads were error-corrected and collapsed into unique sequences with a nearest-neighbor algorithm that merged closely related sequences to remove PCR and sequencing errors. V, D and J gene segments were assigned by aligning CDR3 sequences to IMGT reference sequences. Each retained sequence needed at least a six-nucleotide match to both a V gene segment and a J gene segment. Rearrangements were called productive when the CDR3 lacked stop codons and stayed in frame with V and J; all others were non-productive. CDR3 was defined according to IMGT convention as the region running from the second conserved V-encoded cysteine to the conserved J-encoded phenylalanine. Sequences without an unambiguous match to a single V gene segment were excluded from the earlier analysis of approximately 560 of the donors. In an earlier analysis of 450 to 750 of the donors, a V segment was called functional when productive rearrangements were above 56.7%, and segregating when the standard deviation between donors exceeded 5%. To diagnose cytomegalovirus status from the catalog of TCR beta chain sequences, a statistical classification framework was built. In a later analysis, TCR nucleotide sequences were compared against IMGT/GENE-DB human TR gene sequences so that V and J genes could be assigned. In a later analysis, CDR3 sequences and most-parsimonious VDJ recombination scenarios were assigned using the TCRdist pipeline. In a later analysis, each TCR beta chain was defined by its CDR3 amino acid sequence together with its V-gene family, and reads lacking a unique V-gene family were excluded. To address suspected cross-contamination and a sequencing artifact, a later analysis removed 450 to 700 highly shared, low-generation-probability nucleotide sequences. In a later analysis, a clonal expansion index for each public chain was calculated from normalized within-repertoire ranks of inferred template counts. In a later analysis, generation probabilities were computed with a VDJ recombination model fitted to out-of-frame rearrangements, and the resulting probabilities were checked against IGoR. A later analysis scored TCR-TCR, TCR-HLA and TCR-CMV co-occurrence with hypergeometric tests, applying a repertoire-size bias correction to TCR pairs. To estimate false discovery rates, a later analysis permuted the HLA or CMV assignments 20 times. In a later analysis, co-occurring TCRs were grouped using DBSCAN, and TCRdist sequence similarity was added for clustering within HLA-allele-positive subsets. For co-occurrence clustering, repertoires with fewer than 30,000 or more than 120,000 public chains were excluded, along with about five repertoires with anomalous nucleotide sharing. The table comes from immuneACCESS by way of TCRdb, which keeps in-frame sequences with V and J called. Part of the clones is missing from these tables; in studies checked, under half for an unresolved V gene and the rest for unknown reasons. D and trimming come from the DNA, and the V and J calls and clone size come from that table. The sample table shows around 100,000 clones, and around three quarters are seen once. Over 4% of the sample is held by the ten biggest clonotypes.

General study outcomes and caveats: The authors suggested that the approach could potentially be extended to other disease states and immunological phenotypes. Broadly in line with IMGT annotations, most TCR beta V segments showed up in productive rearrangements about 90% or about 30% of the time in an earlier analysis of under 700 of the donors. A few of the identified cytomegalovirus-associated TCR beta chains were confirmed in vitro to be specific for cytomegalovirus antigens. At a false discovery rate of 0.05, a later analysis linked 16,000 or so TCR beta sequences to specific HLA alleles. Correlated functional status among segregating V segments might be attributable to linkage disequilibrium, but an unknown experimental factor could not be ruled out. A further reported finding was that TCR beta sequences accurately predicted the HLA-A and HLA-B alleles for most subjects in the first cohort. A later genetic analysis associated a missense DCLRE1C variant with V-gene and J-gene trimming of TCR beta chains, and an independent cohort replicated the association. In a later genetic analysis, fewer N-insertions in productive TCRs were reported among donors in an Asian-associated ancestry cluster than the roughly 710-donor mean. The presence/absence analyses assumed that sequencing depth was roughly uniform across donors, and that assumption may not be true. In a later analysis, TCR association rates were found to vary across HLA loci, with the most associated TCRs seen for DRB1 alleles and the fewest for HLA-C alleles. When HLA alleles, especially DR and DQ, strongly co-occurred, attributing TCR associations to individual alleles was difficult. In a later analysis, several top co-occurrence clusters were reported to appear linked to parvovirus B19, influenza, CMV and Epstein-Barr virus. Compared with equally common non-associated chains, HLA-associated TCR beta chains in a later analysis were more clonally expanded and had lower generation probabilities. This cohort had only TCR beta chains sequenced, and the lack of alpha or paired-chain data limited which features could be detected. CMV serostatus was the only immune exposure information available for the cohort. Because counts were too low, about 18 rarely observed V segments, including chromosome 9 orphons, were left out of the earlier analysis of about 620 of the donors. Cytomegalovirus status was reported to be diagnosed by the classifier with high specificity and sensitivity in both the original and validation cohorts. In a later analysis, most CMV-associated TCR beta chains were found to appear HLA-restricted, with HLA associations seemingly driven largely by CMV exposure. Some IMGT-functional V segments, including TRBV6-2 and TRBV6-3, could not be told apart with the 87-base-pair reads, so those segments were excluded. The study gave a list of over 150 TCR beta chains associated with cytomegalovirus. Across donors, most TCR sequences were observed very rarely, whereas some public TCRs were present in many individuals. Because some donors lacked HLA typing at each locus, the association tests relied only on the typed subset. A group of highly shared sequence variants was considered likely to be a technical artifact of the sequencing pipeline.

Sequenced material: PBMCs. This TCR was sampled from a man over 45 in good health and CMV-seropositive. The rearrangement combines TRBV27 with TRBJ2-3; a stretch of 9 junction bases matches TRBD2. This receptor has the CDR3 CASSSSGGRGTDTQYF. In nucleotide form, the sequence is TGTGCCAGCAGTTCCTCGGGCGGGAGGGGAACAGATACGCAGTATTTT.